One and the same sample provided the 22 T cell receptor beta chains below, sequenced in a study of vaccination effects on CD4 cells after COVID-19. Repertoires were generated with immunoSEQ multiplex PCR, while TCRdb's copy carries only in-frame clones and drops some. The data contain about 34,000 clones, around 79% of them singletons. It was after nine to eleven days of culture that CD4+ T cells were isolated. SARS-CoV-2 infection was confirmed by PCR in the person between March and December 2020. Every participant took two doses of the BNT162b2 or mRNA-1273 vaccine. Their antigens remain unidentified. Sequenced here: CD4+ T cells from PBMCs cultured without peptide, sampled after COVID-19 vaccination. The source of these receptors is a human donor who had a prior SARS-CoV-2 infection.

The V and J genes are TRBV7-2 and TRBJ2-4, with 7 bases identical to TRBD2. The CDR3 is made up of 14 amino acids. V lost 4 bases to trimming and J lost 8 bases; unmatched junction nucleotides: 8. Germline V gene data show CDR1 as SGHTA and CDR2 as FQGNSA. The DNA for the CDR3 is TGTGCCAGCAGCTCGCGCCTGGGGGGGTACATTCAGTACTTC. Its protein product is CASSSRLGGYIQYF.

This clone came up a few times. V gene TRBV7-9 combines with J gene TRBJ2-5; TRBD2 aligns across 10 bases. With 6 bases clipped from V and 4 bases from J, the junction kept 8 bases outside the gene matches. The germline V gene has CDR1 SEHNR and CDR2 FQNEAQ (reference sequence). This CDR3 has 15 residues. CDR3 region: CASSNGAGGRETQYF. CDR3 in DNA: TGTGCCAGCAGTAATGGAGCGGGGGGGAGAGAGACCCAGTACTTC.

This clone showed up just a few times. The V gene is TRBV7-9, the J gene TRBJ1-1; no clear D. The CDR3 sequence is 13 residues long. The V end lost 3 bases, the J end lost 1 base, and 6 bases lay between the germline ends. Looked up from germline, CDR1 is SEHNR and CDR2 is FQNEAQ (reference sequence). The DNA for the CDR3 is TGTGCCAGCAGCTTCGGCGGGAACACTGAAGCTTTCTTT. Amino acids: CASSFGGNTEAFF.

This clone was found a few times. J is TRBJ2-7 and V is TRBV9; 7 nucleotides line up with TRBD1. Germline loops: CDR1 SGDLS, CDR2 YYNGEE. The CDR3 is 14 residues long. V shed 4 bases, J shed 2 bases, and the junction held 6 bases outside the gene matches. CDR3 nucleotide sequence: TGTGCCAGCAGCCCCCGGGACAGACCCTACGAGCAGTACTTC. Amino acids: CASSPRDRPYEQYF.

The V call is TRBV2, the J call TRBJ2-7; 8 bases line up with TRBD1. Looked up from germline, CDR1 is SNHLY and CDR2 is FYNNEI. This CDR3 is 15 amino acids long. Trimming cost V 5 bases and J 5 bases; bases outside gene matches: 11. The CDR3 nucleotides are TGTGCCAGCAGTCCCCGGACAGGGTCCATCGACGAGCAGTACTTC. Translating gives CASSPRTGSIDEQYF. The whole variable domain, remainder taken from reference TRBV2 and TRBJ2-7, is EPEVTQTPSHQVTQMGQEVILRCVPISNHLYFYWYRQILGQKVEFLVSFYNNEISEKSEIFDDQFSVERPDGSNFTLKIRSTKLEDSAMYFCASSPRTGSIDEQYFGPGTRLTVT.

The rearrangement links TRBV5-4 to TRBJ2-5; no clear D gene. The CDR3 extends over 14 amino acids. Deletions cut 1 base from V and 0 bases from J, with 7 bases between. The germline gives CDR1 SGHNT, CDR2 YYREEE (reference sequence). For the CDR3, the DNA is TGTGCCAGCAGCTTGATCAACAACCAAGAGACCCAGTACTTC. This codes for CASSLINNQETQYF. Together with reference TRBV5-4 and TRBJ2-5, the CDR3 gives the full variable domain: ETGVTQSPTHLIKTRGQQVTLRCSSQSGHNTVSWYQQALGQGPQFIFQYYREEENGRGNFPPRFSGLQFPNYSSELNVNALELDDSALYLCASSLINNQETQYFGPGTRLLVL.

The gene calls are TRBV4-3 and TRBJ2-3; TRBD2 matches at 10 bases. Germline assignment: CDR1 LGHNA and CDR2 YSLEER. V dropped 0 bases and J dropped 4; count of bases not matched to a gene: 4. CDR3 length: 16 amino acids. The CDR3 sequence: CASSQDLAGAADTQYF. The CDR3 DNA reads TGCGCCAGCAGCCAAGACCTAGCGGGAGCCGCAGATACGCAGTATTTT.

The chain is built from TRBV27 and TRBJ2-5; the match to TRBD2 covers 9 bases. CDR3 size: 15 residues. The V gene end was trimmed by 8 bases and the J gene end by 5 bases; junction bases not matched to a gene: 12. Per the germline V gene, CDR1 is MNHEY and CDR2 is SMNVEV (reference sequence). CDR3 sequence (DNA): TGTGCCAGCCTCCCTGCGGGAGGGCCTGAGGAGACCCAGTACTTC. Its translation is CASLPAGGPEETQYF.

The J gene is TRBJ2-7, the V gene TRBV12-5; 8 bases are shared with TRBD2. Trimming removed 5 bases from V and 2 bases from J; junction bases left unmatched: 11. The CDR3 extends over 16 amino acids. Looked up from germline, CDR1 is LGHNT and CDR2 is FRNRAP. The CDR3 spells CASGRLAGLTPYEQYF. The CDR3 nucleotides read TGTGCTAGTGGTCGGTTAGCGGGACTGACTCCCTACGAGCAGTACTTC.

The chain is built from TRBV2 and TRBJ2-2; a weak D match, TRBD1 (5 bases). V was pared by 8 bases and J by 4 bases, with 5 bases between. The germline CDR1 and CDR2 sequences are SNHLY and FYNNEI. The CDR3 runs to 11 residues. The CDR3 loop is CASQGTGELFF. CDR3 DNA: TGTGCCAGCCAGGGCACCGGGGAGCTGTTTTTT.

This clone was recorded a few times. The J gene is TRBJ1-2, the V gene TRBV9, with D possibly matching TRBD1 (5 bases). The CDR3 totals 13 residues. V was pared by 4 bases and J by 4 bases, with 11 bases between. CDR1 and CDR2 from the germline V gene are SGDLS and YYNGEE. The CDR3 region has the DNA TGTGCCAGCAGCTCGGGACCCTTCTATGGCTACACCTTC. Amino acid sequence: CASSSGPFYGYTF.

The V call is TRBV5-4, the J call TRBJ2-5; D is uncertain. The V gene's germline CDR1 is SGHNT and CDR2 YYREEE (reference sequence). The CDR3 sequence is 13 residues long. V was clipped by 3 bases and J by 5 bases, with 11 bases between them. The DNA for the CDR3 is TGTGCCAGCAGCTCCCAGGTAGGGGAGACCCAGTACTTC. Amino acids: CASSSQVGETQYF.

The rearrangement uses TRBV5-4 and TRBJ1-2; D remains unclear. Germline values: CDR1 SGHNT, CDR2 YYREEE (reference sequence). CDR3 size: 13 residues. With 1 base removed from V and 8 bases from J, the gap between germline ends came to 12 bases. The CDR3 DNA is TGTGCCAGCAGCTTGTTTGGGGTTTTCGGCTACACCTTC. Translated, it gives CASSLFGVFGYTF. Variable domain in full (rest from reference TRBV5-4 and TRBJ1-2): ETGVTQSPTHLIKTRGQQVTLRCSSQSGHNTVSWYQQALGQGPQFIFQYYREEENGRGNFPPRFSGLQFPNYSSELNVNALELDDSALYLCASSLFGVFGYTFGSGTRLTVV.

J is TRBJ2-5 and V is TRBV3-1 (or the pseudogene TRBV3-2); no reliable D call. The CDR3 extends over 12 amino acids. The germline V gene encodes CDR1 LGHDT and CDR2 YNNKEL (reference sequence). V was trimmed by 1 base and J by 7 bases, leaving 7 bases between them. The CDR3 loop is CASSQGRWTQYF. The CDR3 DNA sequence: TGTGCCAGCAGCCAAGGACGTTGGACCCAGTACTTC.

The chain has TRBV30 and TRBJ2-5; D unclear. Germline-derived CDR1 and CDR2 are GTSNPN and SVGIG (reference sequence). The CDR3 runs to 13 residues. Trimming took off 0 bases at V and 4 bases at J, with 9 bases between the two ends. In nucleotides, the CDR3 is TGTGCCTGGAGTGTACTGGGTCCAGAGACCCAGTACTTC. Protein product: CAWSVLGPETQYF.

The chain links TRBV25-1 to TRBJ1-5; D possibly corresponds to TRBD1 (5 bases). The CDR3 is 13 residues long. The germline gives CDR1 MGHDK, CDR2 SYGVNS. V was shortened by 8 bases and J by 1 base, with 9 bases between the two germline ends. The chain's CDR3 is CASADRSNQPQHF. The CDR3 DNA reads TGTGCCAGCGCCGACAGAAGCAATCAGCCCCAGCATTTT.

The chain is built from TRBV6-4 and TRBJ2-3; a weak D match, TRBD2 (6 bases). This CDR3 is 14 amino acids long. The V end was cut by 8 bases, the J end by 5 bases, with 17 bases between. Germline CDR1 is MRHNA and CDR2 is SNTAGT. The CDR3 region is CASSRRGAGDTQYF. In DNA, the CDR3 is TGTGCCAGCTCCAGGCGGGGTGCGGGAGATACGCAGTATTTT.

The rearrangement joins TRBV12-3 or TRBV12-4 to TRBJ2-7; no definite D call. Trimming left V 4 bases short and J 5 bases short, with 6 bases between. The CDR3 sequence is 11 residues long. The CDR3 nucleotides are TGTGCCAGCAGTTCTGAGAACGAGCAGTACTTC. Translation: CASSSENEQYF.

Only a few counts were recorded for this clone. The chain couples TRBV9 to TRBJ1-1; a possible D gene is TRBD1 (5 bases). This CDR3 contains 14 residues. The ends were cut back, 6 bases at V and 8 bases at J, with 20 bases in the middle. Germline lookup yields CDR1 SGDLS and CDR2 YYNGEE. The CDR3 protein is CASTPAGRGIEAFF. DNA for the CDR3: TGTGCCAGCACCCCAGCGGGTAGGGGAATCGAAGCTTTCTTT.

This clone was detected a few times. This chain uses TRBV5-1 with TRBJ1-1, with D possibly TRBD1 on 6 matching bases. Looked up from germline, CDR1 is SGHRS and CDR2 is YFSETQ. Trimming removed 3 bases at V and 3 bases at J, with 12 bases between. This CDR3 has 14 amino acids. The CDR3 DNA sequence: TGCGCCAGCAGCTACAACAGGGCAGACACTGAAGCTTTCTTT. It codes for CASSYNRADTEAFF.

The V and J genes are TRBV2 and TRBJ1-3; tentatively, D is TRBD1 (6 bases). Between the trimmed V and J ends, which lost 4 bases and 0 bases, there was a span of 13 bases. Per germline, CDR1 SNHLY and CDR2 FYNNEI. The CDR3 length is 16 residues. The CDR3 nucleotides read TGTGCCAGCAGTGTCGGACAGCCGGACTCTGGAAACACCATATATTTT. Its translation is CASSVGQPDSGNTIYF.

The chain uses TRBV3-1 (or the pseudogene TRBV3-2) and TRBJ2-7; D is perhaps TRBD2 (5 bases). The CDR3 spans 15 residues. The ends were cut back, 0 bases at V and 0 bases at J, with 9 bases in the middle. Per germline, CDR1 LGHDT and CDR2 YNNKEL (reference sequence). CDR3 loop: CASSQDRGSSYEQYF. In DNA, the CDR3 is TGTGCCAGCAGCCAAGACCGGGGTAGCTCCTACGAGCAGTACTTC.